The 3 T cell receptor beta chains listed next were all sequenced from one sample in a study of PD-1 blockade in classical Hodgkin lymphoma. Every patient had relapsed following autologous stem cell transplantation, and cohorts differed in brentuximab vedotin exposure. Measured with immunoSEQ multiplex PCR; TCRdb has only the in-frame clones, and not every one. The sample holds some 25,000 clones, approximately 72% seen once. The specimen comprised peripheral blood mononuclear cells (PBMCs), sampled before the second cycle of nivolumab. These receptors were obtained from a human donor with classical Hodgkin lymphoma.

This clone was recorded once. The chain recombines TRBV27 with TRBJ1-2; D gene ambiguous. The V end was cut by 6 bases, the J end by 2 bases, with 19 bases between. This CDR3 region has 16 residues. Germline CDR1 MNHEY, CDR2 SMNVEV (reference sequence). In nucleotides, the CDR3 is TGTGCCAGCAGCCCGTATATGGGAGCGATGAACTATGGCTACACCTTC. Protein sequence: CASSPYMGAMNYGYTF.

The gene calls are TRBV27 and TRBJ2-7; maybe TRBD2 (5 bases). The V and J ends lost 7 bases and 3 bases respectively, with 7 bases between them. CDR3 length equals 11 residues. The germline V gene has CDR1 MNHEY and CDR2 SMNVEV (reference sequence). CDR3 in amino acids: CASNRGYEQYF. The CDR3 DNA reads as TGTGCCAGCAATCGGGGCTACGAGCAGTACTTC.

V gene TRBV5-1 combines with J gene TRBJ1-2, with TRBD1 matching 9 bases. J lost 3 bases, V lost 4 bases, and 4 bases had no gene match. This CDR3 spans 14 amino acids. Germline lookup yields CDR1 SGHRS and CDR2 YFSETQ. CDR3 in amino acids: CASSPGQGYYGYTF. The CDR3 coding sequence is TGCGCCAGCAGCCCGGGACAGGGCTACTATGGCTACACCTTC.